The present T cell receptor beta chain was sequenced within a study of neoadjuvant nivolumab and ipilimumab in lung cancer. Whole-study findings and limits: Pathologic regression was not significantly tied to TCR clonality. Resected-tumor TCR richness correlated positively with pretherapy blood richness. Only two of four nivolumab-treated tumors gained richness and clonality by surgery.

Clones were sequenced by immunoSEQ multiplex PCR, and TCRdb holds only the in-frame ones, with some missing. Of about 18,000 clones listed, around three quarters are singletons. CDR1 is WNHNN, CDR2 SYGVQD, per germline (reference sequence). The CDR3 has 12 residues. The germline V and J ends were trimmed by 5 bases and 4 bases, with 5 bases remaining between them. Comment on this clone: What it recognizes is unknown.

The source was tumor tissue, collected after neoadjuvant nivolumab, alone or with ipilimumab, at or shortly before surgery. The sequence was obtained from an adult with non-small cell lung cancer. V gene TRBV10-1 combines with J gene TRBJ2-2; D is undetermined. The CDR3 loop reads CASSKSTGELFF. For the CDR3, the DNA is TGCGCCAGCAGTAAAAGCACCGGGGAGCTGTTTTTT.